The 32 T cell receptor beta chains in this list originate from one sample, sequenced in a study of blood T cell repertoires in COVID-19. Assay used: immunoSEQ multiplex PCR; TCRdb lists only in-frame clones, some missing. The profile covers some 170,000 clones, with about 79% appearing a single time and nearly 15% taken by the ten largest. Sequenced input: PBMCs or T cells enriched from blood (not recorded which). Receptors were obtained from a man aged 45-65 years who had recovered from COVID-19.

This chain links TRBV19 with TRBJ1-1, with D unclear. The germline V and J ends were trimmed by 3 bases and 7 bases, with 9 bases remaining between them. Germline-derived CDR1 and CDR2 are LNHDA and SQIVND (reference sequence). This CDR3 has 12 amino acids. The CDR3 nucleotides read TGTGCCAGTAGTATTTTCGGAGGTGAAGCTTTCTTT. Encoded protein: CASSIFGGEAFF.

The chain recombines TRBV10-1 with TRBJ2-7; TRBD1 matches 7 bases. Germline V gives CDR1 WNHNN, CDR2 SYGVQD (reference sequence). Germline trimming cut 8 bases from V and 3 bases from J; bases unmatched to any gene: 19. The CDR3 length is 17 residues. In DNA form, the CDR3 reads TGCGCCAGCTACAGAAGGGAAGACAGGGCGGATAGCTACGAGCAGTACTTC. This translates into CASYRREDRADSYEQYF.

V is TRBV10-3 and J is TRBJ1-3; 9 nucleotides align to TRBD1. CDR3 size: 16 residues. J lost 4 bases, V lost 6 bases, and 10 bases had no gene match. Germline V gene lookup returns CDR1 ENHRY and CDR2 SYGVKD. The CDR3, as DNA: TGTGCCATCAGCTCGGGACAGGGTCTCGCCGGAAACACCATATATTTT. Translating gives CAISSGQGLAGNTIYF.

This clone was detected only a few times. The V call is TRBV5-1, the J call TRBJ1-2; D not resolved. The germline V and J ends were trimmed by 1 base and 0 bases, with 7 bases remaining between them. The CDR3 covers 14 residues. The germline V gene encodes CDR1 SGHRS and CDR2 YFSETQ. The CDR3 spells CASSLLAANYGYTF. CDR3 in DNA: TGCGCCAGCAGCTTGCTGGCAGCTAACTATGGCTACACCTTC.

This rearrangement joins TRBV3-1 (or the pseudogene TRBV3-2) to TRBJ1-2, with a tentative D call TRBD1 (6 bases). Germline loops: CDR1 LGHDT, CDR2 YNNKEL (reference sequence). The CDR3 has 12 amino acids. V was clipped by 6 bases and J by 8 bases, with 13 bases between them. The CDR3 DNA reads as TGTGCCAGCAGTAACCAGGGGTTGGGCTACACCTTC. This encodes CASSNQGLGYTF.

This clone was found once. The chain uses TRBV13 and TRBJ1-1; D remains ambiguous. Looked up from germline, CDR1 is PRHDT and CDR2 is FYEKMQ (reference sequence). Trimming removed 5 bases from V and 1 base from J, with 14 bases in between. This CDR3 has 15 amino acids. The CDR3 region has the DNA TGTGCCAGCAGCCGACGTTATAGCACGAACACTGAAGCTTTCTTT. Protein: CASSRRYSTNTEAFF.

This clone has only a few counts. The chain is built from TRBV2 and TRBJ2-2, with D possibly matching TRBD2 (6 bases). Germline V gene sequence: CDR1 SNHLY, CDR2 FYNNEI. Deletions cut 7 bases from V and 4 bases from J, with 13 bases between. The length of the CDR3 is 14 residues. In DNA, the CDR3 is TGTGCCAGCAATCCGGGACTTAGCACCGGGGAGCTGTTTTTT. This codes for CASNPGLSTGELFF.

This clone was counted a single time. This chain links TRBV5-1 with TRBJ2-1; 10 bases are a match to TRBD1. J was trimmed by 6 bases and V by 3 bases; bases with no gene match: 6. Germline V gene sequence: CDR1 SGHRS, CDR2 YFSETQ. The length of the CDR3 is 15 residues. The CDR3 loop is CASSWGQGFRNEQFF. For the CDR3, the DNA is TGCGCCAGCAGCTGGGGACAGGGGTTCCGCAATGAGCAGTTCTTC.

The chain uses TRBV4-1 and TRBJ1-2; TRBD1 matches at 8 bases. Germline CDR1 is MGHRA and CDR2 is YSYEKL. J was trimmed by 6 bases and V by 0 bases; bases with no gene match: 12. This CDR3 region has 17 residues. In DNA form, the CDR3 reads TGCGCCAGCAGCCAAGACAATCGACGGGCAGGGGGCAATGGCTACACCTTC. Amino acid sequence: CASSQDNRRAGGNGYTF.

This clone was detected a few times. The rearrangement uses TRBV5-4 and TRBJ1-1; D is unclear. The CDR3 spans 15 residues. CDR1 is SGHNT and CDR2 is YYREEE in the germline V gene (reference sequence). Trimming stripped 1 base from V and 4 bases from J, with 14 bases between. CDR3 nucleotide sequence: TGTGCCAGCAGCTTGTGGGCCCTGGGCCGCACTGAAGCTTTCTTT. The encoded protein is CASSLWALGRTEAFF.

The chain is built from TRBV28 and TRBJ2-7; D is uncertain. In germline, CDR1 is MDHEN, CDR2 SYDVKM. CDR3 size: 13 residues. Deletions cut 8 bases from V and 5 bases from J, with 16 bases between. CDR3 DNA: TGTGCCAGCTCGGGTCCCGTTAGTGACGAGCAGTACTTC. It encodes CASSGPVSDEQYF.

The CDR3 spells CASSKSRGTYSNQPQHF. The CDR3 nucleotides are TGTGCCAGCAGCAAAAGTAGGGGCACCTATAGCAATCAGCCCCAGCATTTT. The chain recombines TRBV21-1 with TRBJ1-5; the DNA was not compared with TRBD1, the D call given in the table. TRBV21-1 is an annotated pseudogene. This CDR3 comprises 17 residues.

The rearrangement uses TRBV7-9 and TRBJ1-1, with 8 bases matching TRBD1. V dropped 5 bases and J dropped 1; count of bases not matched to a gene: 6. Germline V gene sequence: CDR1 SEHNR, CDR2 FQNEAQ (reference sequence). The CDR3 is 15 residues long. In nucleotides, the CDR3 is TGTGCCAGCAGCGGACAGGGACGAAGGAACACTGAAGCTTTCTTT. Translation: CASSGQGRRNTEAFF.

V gene TRBV6-1 combines with J gene TRBJ1-2; D may be TRBD1 (5 bases). Germline assignment: CDR1 MNHNS and CDR2 SASEGT. The CDR3 has 16 amino acids. Trimming removed 4 bases from V and 4 bases from J, with 19 bases in between. The CDR3 protein is CASSGAGGARSYGYTF. As DNA, the CDR3 is TGTGCCAGCAGTGGGGCTGGAGGGGCTCGAAGCTATGGCTACACCTTC.

The chain carries TRBV2 and TRBJ2-2; D perhaps matches TRBD2 (7 bases). V lost 3 bases and J 4 bases, leaving 12 bases between the germline ends. From germline, CDR1 is SNHLY and CDR2 FYNNEI. This CDR3 comprises 15 residues. The chain's CDR3 is CASSDAGAGTGELFF. The CDR3 DNA follows: TGTGCCAGCAGTGACGCGGGGGCTGGCACCGGGGAGCTGTTTTTT.

The J gene is TRBJ2-7, the V gene TRBV11-2, with D possibly TRBD1 on 5 matching bases. Trimming removed 0 bases from V and 2 bases from J, with 14 bases in between. Per germline, CDR1 SGHAT and CDR2 FQNNGV. The length of the CDR3 is 16 residues. The CDR3 is CASSLDLRGYPYEQYF. The CDR3 region has the DNA TGTGCCAGCAGCTTAGATCTTAGGGGATACCCCTACGAGCAGTACTTC.

The chain is built from TRBV24-1 and TRBJ2-5; D not resolved. The germline V gene encodes CDR1 KGHDR and CDR2 SFDVKD. V was shortened by 2 bases and J by 2 bases, with 5 bases between the two germline ends. The CDR3 loop spans 13 amino acids. The chain's CDR3 is CATSDWQQETQYF. In DNA form, the CDR3 reads TGTGCCACCAGTGATTGGCAGCAAGAGACCCAGTACTTC.

This clone was seen only once. The rearrangement joins TRBV18 to TRBJ1-3; D not certain. The germline V gene has CDR1 KGHSH and CDR2 LQKENI. The ends were cut back, 2 bases at V and 0 bases at J, with 11 bases in the middle. This CDR3 has 16 amino acids. The CDR3 sequence is CASSPGITSSGNTIYF. The CDR3 nucleotides are TGTGCCAGCTCACCAGGTATTACGAGCTCTGGAAACACCATATATTTT.

The genes are TRBV29-1 and TRBJ1-6; 7 bases are a match to TRBD1. Germline trimming cut 5 bases from V and 5 bases from J; bases unmatched to any gene: 3. CDR1 and CDR2 from the germline V gene are SQVTM and ANQGSEA. This CDR3 comprises 13 residues. CDR3 in amino acids: CSVSGTDNSPLHF. In DNA, the CDR3 is TGCAGCGTTTCCGGGACAGATAATTCACCCCTCCACTTT.

This chain connects TRBV6-5 to TRBJ1-3; possibly TRBD1 for D (6 bases). Looked up from germline, CDR1 is MNHEY and CDR2 is SVGAGI. The CDR3 covers 15 residues. The V and J ends lost 2 bases and 1 base respectively, with 9 bases between them. For the CDR3, the DNA is TGTGCCAGCAGTTACAGGGGGGGGTCTGGAAACACCATATATTTT. This gives the protein CASSYRGGSGNTIYF.

V usage is TRBV27 and J usage is TRBJ1-1; 9 bases agree with TRBD1. CDR3 size: 14 residues. CDR1 and CDR2 from the germline V gene are MNHEY and SMNVEV (reference sequence). V shed 6 bases and J 3 bases; nucleotides not matched to a gene: 5. Written as DNA, the CDR3 is TGTGCCAGCAGGACCCGACAGGGGGACACTGAAGCTTTCTTT. Protein product: CASRTRQGDTEAFF.

The rearrangement uses TRBV5-1 and TRBJ1-2; 7 bases are a match to TRBD1. CDR3 length: 13 residues. The V segment lost 2 bases and the J segment 6 bases; nucleotides outside the gene matches: 4. Germline loops: CDR1 SGHRS, CDR2 YFSETQ. In DNA form, the CDR3 reads TGCGCCAGCAGCTTTAAGGGGGCGCATGGCTACACCTTC. Amino acids: CASSFKGAHGYTF.

The J gene is TRBJ1-1, the V gene TRBV6-1; no reliable D call. The V and J ends lost 0 bases and 7 bases respectively, with 3 bases between them. Germline V gives CDR1 MNHNS, CDR2 SASEGT. This CDR3 is built from 11 residues. As DNA, the CDR3 is TGTGCCAGCAGTGAAGCCGTTGAAGCTTTCTTT. Translated, it gives CASSEAVEAFF.

The rearrangement uses TRBV29-1 and TRBJ2-3; no clear D. The germline V and J ends were trimmed by 4 bases and 5 bases, with 7 bases remaining between them. The CDR3 contains 11 residues. Germline CDR1 is SQVTM and CDR2 is ANQGSEA. The CDR3 is CSVALRDTQYF. CDR3 coding DNA: TGCAGCGTTGCACTTAGAGATACGCAGTATTTT.

The rearrangement uses TRBV25-1 and TRBJ2-7; 8 bases fit TRBD1. CDR1 is MGHDK, CDR2 SYGVNS, per germline. The junction had 2 bases not matched to a gene; V was cut back by 4 bases and J by 0 bases. The CDR3 sequence is 14 residues long. CDR3 sequence: CASSGQGTSYEQYF. CDR3 in DNA: TGTGCCAGCAGTGGACAGGGGACCTCCTACGAGCAGTACTTC.

This clone was observed a single time. V gene TRBV19 combines with J gene TRBJ1-3, with D tentatively TRBD1 (6 bases). Trimming shortened V by 3 bases and J by 5 bases, and 20 bases separated the two germline ends. Germline V gene lookup returns CDR1 LNHDA and CDR2 SQIVND (reference sequence). The CDR3 loop spans 17 amino acids. The CDR3 DNA reads as TGTGCCAGTAGTATTTTAAGTGGGACAATCGGAAGAAACACCATATATTTT. Its protein product is CASSILSGTIGRNTIYF.

V usage is TRBV11-2 and J usage is TRBJ1-2; D is perhaps TRBD1 (5 bases). V was cut by 5 bases and J by 0 bases, with 16 bases left in between. The CDR3 covers 16 residues. Looked up from germline, CDR1 is SGHAT and CDR2 is FQNNGV. The CDR3 region has the DNA TGTGCCAGCAGCCCAGACCGCCGCAGGGCTAACTATGGCTACACCTTC. This codes for CASSPDRRRANYGYTF. Variable domain in full (rest from reference TRBV11-2 and TRBJ1-2): EAGVAQSPRYKIIEKRQSVAFWCNPISGHATLYWYQQILGQGPKLLIQFQNNGVVDDSQLPKDRFSAERLKGVDSTLKIQPAKLEDSAVYLCASSPDRRRANYGYTFGSGTRLTVV.

The chain joins TRBV28 to TRBJ1-2; D is perhaps TRBD1 (6 bases). V dropped 3 bases and J dropped 7 bases, with 12 bases sitting between them. This CDR3 comprises 13 residues. Per the germline V gene, CDR1 is MDHEN and CDR2 is SYDVKM. CDR3 sequence: CASSLRQAGGYTF. CDR3 coding DNA: TGTGCCAGCAGTTTGAGACAGGCTGGTGGCTACACCTTC.

The chain links TRBV5-1 to TRBJ1-2, with a possible D match to TRBD1 (5 bases). The germline CDR1 and CDR2 sequences are SGHRS and YFSETQ. Trimming removed 5 bases from V and 3 bases from J, with 17 bases in between. The CDR3 consists of 15 residues. The DNA of the CDR3 is TGCGCCAGCAGTGGAGGGGCCGGGTGGGACTATGGCTACACCTTC. The encoded protein is CASSGGAGWDYGYTF.

The J gene is TRBJ2-1, the V gene TRBV6-5; tentatively, D is TRBD1 (6 bases). V was shortened by 5 bases and J by 6 bases, with 11 bases between the two germline ends. In germline, CDR1 is MNHEY, CDR2 SVGAGI. The CDR3 is 13 residues long. The CDR3 spells CASSTRGFNEQFF. CDR3 coding DNA: TGTGCCAGCAGTACCAGGGGTTTCAATGAGCAGTTCTTC.

This clone was seen only once. The CDR3: CASQLAGGYEQYF. The CDR3 DNA is TGTGCCAGCCAACTAGCGGGGGGCTACGAGCAGTACTTC. The chain employs TRBV6-5 and TRBJ2-7, with 12 bases aligning to TRBD2. The CDR3 totals 13 residues. V lost 8 bases to trimming and J lost 3 bases; unmatched junction nucleotides: 2. CDR1 and CDR2 (germline): MNHEY, SVGAGI.

V usage is TRBV6-5 and J usage is TRBJ1-4, with 8 nucleotides matching TRBD1. The CDR3 sequence is 14 residues long. Germline V lookup: CDR1 MNHEY, CDR2 SVGAGI. The V segment lost 5 bases and the J segment 7 bases; nucleotides outside the gene matches: 6. CDR3 DNA: TGTGCCAGCAGTCCGGACAGGGTTAGTGAAAAACTGTTTTTT. It encodes CASSPDRVSEKLFF.